The 16 T cell receptor beta chains below were found in one sample sequenced in a study of OX40 agonist ivuxolimab in advanced cancers. Receptor amplification or capture employed the immunoSEQ multiplex PCR assay. TCRdb provides this immuneACCESS table in a form limited to in-frame rearrangements. Some clones are lacking; in checked studies, under half of them reflect an unresolved V gene, and why the rest are absent is not known. The sample table holds about 61,000 clones, of which approximately 81% were seen once. The ten largest clones take up under 0.6% of the sample. The sample in question was CD4+ or CD8+ T cells sorted from blood, obtained in a trial of the OX40 agonist ivuxolimab. The receptors stem from an adult with an advanced solid tumor such as melanoma, head and neck, liver or kidney cancer.

This chain links TRBV6-1 with TRBJ2-3; tentative D call: TRBD1 (8 bases). Germline CDR1 reads MNHNS; CDR2 reads SASEGT. The CDR3 is 15 amino acids. Trimming left V 2 bases short and J 1 base short, with 10 bases between. CDR3 sequence (DNA): TGTGCCAGCAGTGAAACAGGGGGGGGCACAGATACGCAGTATTTT. It codes for CASSETGGGTDTQYF.

The V call is TRBV7-2, the J call TRBJ2-2; 7 bases map to TRBD1. This CDR3 is 15 amino acids long. Losses at the gene ends were 4 bases for V and 5 bases for J; bases not matched to a gene: 7. The germline V gene encodes CDR1 SGHTA and CDR2 FQGNSA. CDR3 amino acids: CASSYRTGETGELFF. For the CDR3, the DNA is TGTGCCAGCAGCTACCGAACAGGGGAGACCGGGGAGCTGTTTTTT. The full variable domain, its missing parts supplied by reference TRBV7-2 and TRBJ2-2, is GAGVSQSPSNKVTEKGKDVELRCDPISGHTALYWYRQSLGQGLEFLIYFQGNSAPDKSGLPSDRFSAERTGGSVSTLTIQRTQQEDSAVYLCASSYRTGETGELFFGEGSRLTVL.

V is TRBV18 and J is TRBJ2-5; 10 bases agree with TRBD1. The V and J ends lost 0 bases and 3 bases, in that order; junction bases with no gene match: 4. The CDR3 is 16 residues long. CDR1 is KGHSH and CDR2 is LQKENI in the germline V gene. DNA of the CDR3: TGTGCCAGCTCACCACCGACAGGGGGCGGTGAAGAGACCCAGTACTTC. Its translation: CASSPPTGGGEETQYF.

This clone was detected only once. This rearrangement joins TRBV9 to TRBJ2-1, with a tentative D call TRBD2 (5 bases). In germline, CDR1 is SGDLS, CDR2 YYNGEE. Trimming left V 0 bases short and J 4 bases short, with 11 bases between. This CDR3 has 15 amino acids. The CDR3 reads CASSVAASSYNEQFF. The CDR3 nucleotides read TGTGCCAGCAGCGTAGCGGCTAGCAGTTACAATGAGCAGTTCTTC.

V and J are TRBV4-1 and TRBJ2-1; no firm D call. The CDR3 totals 16 residues. CDR1 is MGHRA and CDR2 is YSYEKL in the germline V gene. V was cut by 0 bases and J by 0 bases, with 9 bases left in between. DNA of the CDR3: TGCGCCAGCAGCCAAGATCGTGAGATCTCCTACAATGAGCAGTTCTTC. Protein: CASSQDREISYNEQFF.

This rearrangement joins TRBV19 to TRBJ1-4; 7 bases fit TRBD1. This CDR3 has 16 amino acids. The germline gives CDR1 LNHDA, CDR2 SQIVND (reference sequence). The J segment lost 0 bases and the V segment lost 5 bases, leaving 6 bases of the junction unmatched. As DNA, the CDR3 is TGTGCCAGTAGTTTGGGACAGTATGCAACTAATGAAAAACTGTTTTTT. It specifies CASSLGQYATNEKLFF.

V and J are TRBV5-1 and TRBJ1-5, with 11 nucleotides matching TRBD1. Germline V lookup: CDR1 SGHRS, CDR2 YFSETQ. CDR3 length equals 14 residues. The V segment lost 4 bases and the J segment 6 bases; nucleotides outside the gene matches: 3. For the CDR3, the DNA is TGCGCCAGCAGCCAAGGGACAGGGGGTCAGCCCCAGCATTTT. The encoded protein is CASSQGTGGQPQHF.

J is TRBJ1-2 and V is TRBV2; D ambiguous. V was shortened by 8 bases and J by 8 bases, with 21 bases between the two germline ends. The germline V gene has CDR1 SNHLY and CDR2 FYNNEI. CDR3 length: 14 residues. The CDR3 DNA sequence: TGTGCCAGCCCCCCTTTCTTGACCTCCGGGGGCTACACCTTC. It is translated as CASPPFLTSGGYTF.

This chain links TRBV19 with TRBJ1-1; D gene ambiguous. V was cut by 7 bases and J by 7 bases, with 7 bases left in between. This CDR3 has 10 amino acids. Looked up from germline, CDR1 is LNHDA and CDR2 is SQIVND (reference sequence). The CDR3 DNA is TGTGCCAGTAAGGGAGGTGAAGCTTTCTTT. It translates to CASKGGEAFF.

V usage is TRBV7-2 and J usage is TRBJ2-3; a weak D match, TRBD2 (7 bases). The CDR3 runs to 15 residues. From germline, CDR1 is SGHTA and CDR2 FQGNSA. V was trimmed by 7 bases and J by 0 bases, leaving 14 bases between them. The CDR3 sequence: CASTGGPTSTDTQYF. The CDR3 DNA is TGTGCCAGCACCGGGGGGCCGACTAGCACAGATACGCAGTATTTT.

V usage is TRBV28 and J usage is TRBJ2-3, with 8 nucleotides matching TRBD2. The CDR3 has 15 amino acids. Germline assignment: CDR1 MDHEN and CDR2 SYDVKM. J lost 2 bases, V lost 2 bases, and 3 bases had no gene match. The CDR3 is CASSLPGGDTDTQYF. The CDR3 nucleotides read TGTGCCAGCAGTTTACCGGGGGGGGACACAGATACGCAGTATTTT.

This chain connects TRBV28 to TRBJ1-2, with a tentative D call TRBD1 (5 bases). Germline CDR1 reads MDHEN; CDR2 reads SYDVKM. The length of the CDR3 is 13 residues. The V end was cut by 6 bases, the J end by 7 bases, with 15 bases between. CDR3 sequence: CASRKQVGGGYTF. DNA of the CDR3: TGTGCCAGCAGAAAACAGGTGGGCGGTGGCTACACCTTC.

The V and J genes are TRBV6-5 and TRBJ1-6, with D possibly TRBD1 on 6 matching bases. Trimming cost V 4 bases and J 3 bases, with 10 bases left between them. This CDR3 spans 15 amino acids. Germline CDR1 and CDR2: MNHEY and SVGAGI. In nucleotides, the CDR3 is TGTGCCAGCAGTTCAAGGGGGGACTATAATTCACCCCTCCACTTT. Its protein product is CASSSRGDYNSPLHF.

The rearrangement uses TRBV5-1 and TRBJ2-1, with 7 bases matching TRBD2. Losses at the gene ends were 4 bases for V and 4 bases for J; bases not matched to a gene: 5. CDR3 size: 14 residues. Germline V gene lookup returns CDR1 SGHRS and CDR2 YFSETQ. In nucleotides, the CDR3 is TGCGCCAGCAGCGGGGGGGATGTTTACAATGAGCAGTTCTTC. Translated: CASSGGDVYNEQFF.

CDR3 sequence (DNA): TGTGCCAGCAGTGACTGGACAATCTTCACAGATACGCAGTATTTT. It is translated as CASSDWTIFTDTQYF. The genes are TRBV2 and TRBJ2-3, with D possibly being TRBD1 (5 bases). Deletions cut 3 bases from V and 2 bases from J, with 12 bases between. The CDR3 spans 15 residues. Germline V CDR1 and CDR2: SNHLY, FYNNEI.

The CDR3 DNA follows: TGTGCCACCTCGGACCAGTCCCTTAACTATGGCTACACCTTC. Amino acids: CATSDQSLNYGYTF. The rearrangement joins TRBV10-3 to TRBJ1-2; D is unresolved. Per the germline V gene, CDR1 is ENHRY and CDR2 is SYGVKD. The CDR3 is made up of 14 amino acids. Trimming took off 10 bases at V and 1 base at J, with 16 bases between the two ends.